These 4 T cell receptor beta chains came from one sample sequenced in a study of blood T cell repertoires in COVID-19. Clones were sequenced by immunoSEQ multiplex PCR, and TCRdb holds only the in-frame ones, with some missing. The sample lists 200,000 to 250,000 clones, about 88% seen once, with around 2.6% in the top ten. Sequencing was done on a sample of PBMCs or T cells enriched from blood (not recorded which). The receptor source for this set is a woman aged 25-40 years who had recovered from COVID-19.

The rearrangement joins TRBV6-5 to TRBJ1-2, with TRBD1 identical over 9 bases. The CDR3 runs 13 residues. After removal of 4 bases from V and 6 bases from J, the junction contained 3 bases not matched to a gene. Germline CDR1 is MNHEY and CDR2 is SVGAGI. The CDR3 reads CASSSGTGNGYTF. The CDR3 DNA reads as TGTGCCAGCAGTTCCGGGACAGGGAATGGCTACACCTTC.

This clone was seen a handful of times. V is TRBV4-1 and J is TRBJ1-4; 7 bases agree with TRBD1. Trimming took 1 base from V and 3 from J; bases not matched to a gene: 11. The CDR3 covers 18 residues. The germline gives CDR1 MGHRA, CDR2 YSYEKL. CDR3 nucleotides: TGCGCCAGCAGCCAAGGATCGAGTTGGGGGACAGCTAATGAAAAACTGTTTTTT. This gives the protein CASSQGSSWGTANEKLFF.

V and J are TRBV7-8 and TRBJ1-2; D is possibly TRBD1 (6 bases). V gave up 2 bases and J gave up 9 bases, with 13 bases separating them. The CDR3 loop spans 13 amino acids. Germline V gives CDR1 SGHVS, CDR2 FQNEAQ. CDR3 bases: TGTGCCAGCAGCTTACGTGCGCAGGGGAGCTACACCTTC. It codes for CASSLRAQGSYTF.

This chain uses TRBV7-9 with TRBJ2-7; TRBD1 agrees at 12 bases. This CDR3 spans 16 amino acids. Germline assignment: CDR1 SEHNR and CDR2 FQNEAQ (reference sequence). Trimming at V came to 3 bases and at J to 4 bases, leaving 7 bases not matched to a gene. This chain's CDR3 is CASSFGGTGGRYEQYF. The CDR3 region has the DNA TGTGCCAGCAGCTTTGGGGGGACAGGGGGCAGGTACGAGCAGTACTTC.